This T cell receptor (beta chain) is from a study of cytomegalovirus exposure and HLA in healthy donors. This clone turned up a few times. Its target is unknown. Germline V gene lookup returns CDR1 MNHEY and CDR2 SVGAGI. The CDR3 spans 15 residues. Trimming cost V 6 bases and J 0 bases; bases outside gene matches: 3. A multiplex PCR was run with 60 Vbeta primers and 13 Jbeta primers. In the original workflow: A later analysis counted 80 million or so unique TCR beta chains, around 11 million shared. Some clones are missing from TCRdb's copy, which holds only in-frame ones; the method was immunoSEQ multiplex PCR. From that table come the V and J calls and clone size; the DNA was used to work out D and trimming. The table lists roughly 100,000 clones, 10% to 15% of them singletons, with approximately 16% in the top ten. Nominally healthy donors provided the samples, though records likely missed some immune exposures.

Overall study findings and caveats: Reports described diagnosis of cytomegalovirus status by the classifier as highly specific and sensitive.

Sequenced input: PBMCs. J is TRBJ2-7 and V is TRBV6-5; TRBD2 aligns across 12 bases. The sequence was obtained from a man aged 40-49 years in good health and CMV-seropositive. CDR3 sequence: CASSKTSGSSYEQYF. The CDR3 nucleotides are TGTGCCAGCAGCAAGACTAGCGGGAGCTCCTACGAGCAGTACTTC.